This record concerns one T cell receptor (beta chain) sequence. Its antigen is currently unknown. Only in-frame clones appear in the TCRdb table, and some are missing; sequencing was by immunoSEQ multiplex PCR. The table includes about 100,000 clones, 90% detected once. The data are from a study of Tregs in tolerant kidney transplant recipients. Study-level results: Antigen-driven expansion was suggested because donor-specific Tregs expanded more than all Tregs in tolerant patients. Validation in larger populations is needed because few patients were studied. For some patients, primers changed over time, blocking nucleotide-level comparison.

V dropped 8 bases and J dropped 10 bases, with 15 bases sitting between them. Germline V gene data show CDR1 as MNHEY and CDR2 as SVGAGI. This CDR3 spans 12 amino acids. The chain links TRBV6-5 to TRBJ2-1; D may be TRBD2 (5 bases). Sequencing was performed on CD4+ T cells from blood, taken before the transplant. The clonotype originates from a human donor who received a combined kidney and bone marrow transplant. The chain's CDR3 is CASAGGDWEQFF. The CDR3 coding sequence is TGTGCCAGCGCTGGAGGTGATTGGGAGCAGTTCTTC.